The rows below give T cell receptor beta chains drawn from one sample of a study of CD8 T cells in Susac syndrome. One entry per CDR3 protein, called by TCRdb with MiXCR from the immunoSEQ multiplex PCR reads. The sample records 85,000 to 130,000 distinct CDR3 sequences, roughly 94% being singletons. Material: CD8+ T cells from PBMCs. Every receptor here comes from a human donor with Susac syndrome. Both conserved end residues are part of each CDR3. The D gene is left open where the match is weak. The size entry is marked missing in some rows and otherwise reads once, few, many or a size class.

j_call	d_call	v_call	clone_size	cdr3_aa	cdr3_nt
TRBJ1-2	TRBD1	TRBV9	.	CASSPTGEVNGYTF	TGTGCCAGCAGCCCTACAGGGGAGGTTAATGGCTACACCTTC
TRBJ2-7	TRBD1	TRBV6-5	.	CASSPRGPLYEQYF	TGTGCCAGCAGTCCCAGGGGGCCCTTGTACGAGCAGTACTTC
TRBJ2-7	.	TRBV12-3/TRBV12-4	.	CASSLGGGPDEQYF	TGTGCCAGCAGTTTAGGGGGGGGCCCGGACGAGCAGTACTTC
TRBJ2-5	.	TRBV7-9	.	CASSLWSGARETQYF	TGTGCCAGCAGCTTATGGTCAGGGGCGCGAGAGACCCAGTACTTC
TRBJ1-5	TRBD1	TRBV25-1	.	CASNPGQPNQPQHF	TGTGCCAGCAATCCGGGACAGCCTAATCAGCCCCAGCATTTT
TRBJ1-2	.	TRBV11-2	.	CASSSGTNYGYTF	TGTGCCAGCAGCTCCGGGACCAACTATGGCTACACCTTC
TRBJ2-3	.	TRBV9	.	CASSAGGADTQYF	TGTGCCAGCAGCGCTGGCGGGGCAGATACGCAGTATTTT
TRBJ2-6	.	TRBV12-3/TRBV12-4	once	CASSSEGPGANVLTF	TGTGCCAGCAGTTCCGAGGGCCCTGGGGCCAACGTCCTGACTTTC
TRBJ2-2	.	TRBV6-5	.	CASSYSGVINTGELFF	TGTGCCAGCAGTTACTCCGGGGTGATCAACACCGGGGAGCTGTTTTTT
TRBJ2-7	.	TRBV28	.	CASRVLGTHTYEQYF	TGTGCCAGCCGGGTCCTCGGGACACATACCTACGAGCAGTACTTC
TRBJ1-4	.	TRBV13	.	CASSFGAEKLFF	TGTGCCAGCAGCTTCGGAGCGGAAAAACTGTTTTTT
TRBJ1-2	.	TRBV7-9	.	CASSPQGSFYGYTF	TGTGCCAGCAGTCCCCAAGGGAGTTTCTATGGCTACACCTTC
TRBJ2-7	TRBD2	TRBV14	.	CASSSRGRAHEQYF	TGTGCCAGCAGCTCTCGGGGGAGGGCCCACGAGCAGTACTTC
TRBJ1-2	TRBD1	TRBV7-9	.	CASRPTGEVDGYTF	TGTGCCAGCAGACCGACAGGGGAAGTCGATGGCTACACCTTC
TRBJ2-5	.	TRBV3-1	.	CASSQDQTAETQYF	TGTGCCAGCAGCCAAGATCAGACAGCTGAGACCCAGTACTTC
TRBJ2-2	.	TRBV14	.	CASSPIGAGELFF	TGTGCCAGCAGCCCTATAGGAGCCGGGGAGCTGTTTTTT
TRBJ1-2	.	TRBV6-2/TRBV6-3	.	CASIHLPGAYGYTF	TGTGCCAGCATCCATCTCCCCGGGGCCTATGGCTACACCTTC
TRBJ2-7	.	TRBV7-8	.	CASSLVKELQYEQYF	TGTGCCAGCAGCTTAGTCAAGGAGCTACAGTACGAGCAGTACTTC
TRBJ1-2	TRBD1	TRBV3-1	.	CASSQDRGGGAGCTF	TGTGCCAGCAGCCAAGATCGGGGAGGGGGCGCCGGGTGCACCTTC
TRBJ1-6	.	TRBV12-3/TRBV12-4	.	CASSQDSSYNSPLHF	TGTGCCAGCAGTCAGGACAGCTCCTATAATTCACCCCTCCACTTT
TRBJ2-3	.	TRBV20-1	.	CSARGYQGLEDTQYF	TGCAGTGCTAGAGGGTATCAGGGCCTGGAGGATACGCAGTATTTT
TRBJ2-7	TRBD1	TRBV12-3/TRBV12-4	.	CASSPGTDYEQYF	TGTGCCAGCAGTCCCGGGACAGATTACGAGCAGTACTTC
TRBJ2-1	.	TRBV27	few	CASSVDGYNEQFF	TGTGCCAGCAGTGTCGACGGCTACAATGAGCAGTTCTTC
TRBJ2-6	.	TRBV19	.	CASSSGGPSGANVLTF	TGTGCCAGTAGTTCTGGCGGACCCTCTGGGGCCAACGTCCTGACTTTC
TRBJ2-7	TRBD1	TRBV3-1	.	CASSPGQTYEQYF	TGTGCCAGCAGCCCGGGACAGACATACGAGCAGTACTTC
TRBJ1-1	.	TRBV12-3/TRBV12-4	.	CASSFGTLNTEAFF	TGTGCCAGCAGTTTTGGGACATTGAACACTGAAGCTTTCTTT
TRBJ2-3	.	TRBV5-1	.	CASSGATVPSTDTQYF	TGCGCCAGCAGTGGGGCGACAGTACCTAGCACAGATACGCAGTATTTT
TRBJ2-3	.	TRBV25-1	.	CASSRATSTDTQYF	TGTGCCAGCAGTAGGGCGACTAGCACAGATACGCAGTATTTT
TRBJ2-6	.	TRBV29-1	.	CSVELDSPISGANVLTF	TGCAGCGTTGAACTTGACTCACCCATCTCTGGGGCCAACGTCCTGACTTTC
TRBJ1-3	.	TRBV20-1	.	CSAERSSSGNTIYF	TGCAGTGCTGAAAGGTCCAGCTCTGGAAACACCATATATTTT
TRBJ2-3	TRBD2	TRBV9	.	CASTLAGAATDTQYF	TGTGCCAGCACCTTAGCGGGGGCCGCCACAGATACGCAGTATTTT
TRBJ1-2	.	TRBV9	.	CASSVDGAGPDYGGYTF	TGTGCCAGCAGCGTAGATGGGGCTGGCCCGGATTACGGTGGCTACACCTTC
TRBJ2-7	TRBD2	TRBV3-1	.	CASSHGTSGTYEQYF	TGTGCCAGCAGCCATGGGACTAGCGGGACCTACGAGCAGTACTTC
TRBJ2-5	.	TRBV12-3/TRBV12-4	.	CASSLGDVQYF	TGTGCCAGCAGTTTAGGCGATGTCCAGTACTTC
TRBJ1-1	.	TRBV15	.	CATSSSPWSTEAFF	TGTGCCACCAGCAGTTCCCCTTGGAGCACTGAAGCTTTCTTT
TRBJ2-1	.	TRBV5-1	.	CASSLSGTPSYNEQFF	TGCGCCAGCAGCTTATCCGGGACTCCCTCCTACAATGAGCAGTTCTTC
TRBJ1-1	.	TRBV9	.	CASSVEGRSALNTEAFF	TGTGCCAGCAGCGTAGAAGGGAGGTCAGCCCTGAACACTGAAGCTTTCTTT
TRBJ2-1	.	TRBV7-8	.	CASSPFGYNEQFF	TGTGCCAGCAGCCCCTTCGGGTACAATGAGCAGTTCTTC
TRBJ1-4	.	TRBV15	.	CATSPPAGATNEKLFF	TGTGCCACCAGTCCCCCCGCCGGGGCAACTAATGAAAAACTGTTTTTT
TRBJ2-7	.	TRBV5-1	.	CASSLEPLYEQYF	TGCGCCAGCAGCTTGGAGCCCCTCTACGAGCAGTACTTC
TRBJ2-2	.	TRBV5-4	.	CASSWGRGNTGELFF	TGTGCCAGCAGCTGGGGGAGAGGGAACACCGGGGAGCTGTTTTTT
TRBJ2-1	.	TRBV7-6	.	CASSPLDNEQFF	TGTGCCAGCAGCCCATTAGACAATGAGCAGTTCTTC
TRBJ1-1	TRBD1	TRBV20-1	.	CSASLSQGARTEAFF	TGCAGTGCTAGCCTATCACAGGGGGCGCGCACTGAAGCTTTCTTT
TRBJ1-1	.	TRBV14	few	CASSQDTGNTEAFF	TGTGCCAGCAGCCAAGATACCGGGAACACTGAAGCTTTCTTT
TRBJ1-2	TRBD1	TRBV7-2	.	CASSLTPGGLGFYTF	TGTGCCAGCAGCTTAACACCAGGGGGCCTTGGTTTCTACACCTTC
TRBJ2-6	TRBD1	TRBV14	.	CASSPPGQSAGANVLTF	TGTGCCAGCAGTCCACCGGGACAGAGCGCTGGGGCCAACGTCCTGACTTTC
TRBJ1-2	.	TRBV23-1	.	CASSQGFRYGYTF	TGCGCCAGCAGTCAAGGGTTCCGCTATGGCTACACCTTC
TRBJ2-7	TRBD1	TRBV2	.	CASSGDGTASYEQYF	TGTGCCAGCAGTGGGGACGGGACAGCTTCCTACGAGCAGTACTTC